These 8 T cell receptor beta chains were sequenced from one sample in a study of control samples from healthy donors and cancer patients. The table came from immunoSEQ multiplex PCR; TCRdb's copy has only in-frame clones and leaves some out. The sample lists some 130,000 clones, around 88% occurring once. Sequencing input: blood. These receptors were collected from a man in his forties in good health.

V usage is TRBV14 and J usage is TRBJ1-3, with 9 bases lining up with TRBD1. The CDR3 runs to 16 residues. The V and J ends lost 1 base and 4 bases, in that order; junction bases with no gene match: 5. The V gene's germline CDR1 is SGHDN and CDR2 FVKESK. CDR3 in amino acids: CASSQARDREGNTIYF. The DNA for the CDR3 is TGTGCCAGCAGCCAAGCACGGGACAGGGAAGGAAACACCATATATTTT.

The rearrangement links TRBV6-1 to TRBJ2-5; tentative D call: TRBD1 (5 bases). V lost 2 bases and J lost 2, with 9 bases in between. Germline V gene lookup returns CDR1 MNHNS and CDR2 SASEGT. CDR3 length equals 14 residues. CDR3 loop: CASSEMTAQETQYF. As DNA, the CDR3 is TGTGCCAGCAGTGAAATGACAGCACAAGAGACCCAGTACTTC.

The CDR3 DNA reads as TGTGCCAGCAGCCAGCGGACAGGGGCTGAAGCTTTCTTT. It translates to CASSQRTGAEAFF. The rearrangement links TRBV5-4 to TRBJ1-1; TRBD1 matches at 9 bases. This CDR3 spans 13 amino acids. The junction had 4 bases not matched to a gene; V was cut back by 4 bases and J by 6 bases. Germline values: CDR1 SGHNT, CDR2 YYREEE (reference sequence).

This chain uses TRBV19 with TRBJ2-2; D not resolved. The length of the CDR3 is 12 residues. In germline, CDR1 is LNHDA, CDR2 SQIVND (reference sequence). With 4 bases removed from V and 7 bases from J, the gap between germline ends came to 7 bases. CDR3 residues: CASSTFLGELFF. CDR3 nucleotides: TGTGCCAGTAGTACGTTTCTCGGGGAGCTGTTTTTT.

V usage is TRBV12-3 or TRBV12-4 and J usage is TRBJ2-1, with D perhaps matching TRBD2 (5 bases). V lost 3 bases and J 10 bases, leaving 13 bases between the germline ends. This CDR3 spans 13 amino acids. The CDR3 spells CASSLSGLGEQFF. DNA for the CDR3: TGTGCCAGCAGTTTGAGCGGCCTAGGGGAGCAGTTCTTC.

This clone was recorded a few times. V gene TRBV11-2 combines with J gene TRBJ1-1; D gene unclear. CDR3 length: 12 amino acids. Germline lookup yields CDR1 SGHAT and CDR2 FQNNGV. Trimming left V 6 bases short and J 10 bases short, with 15 bases between. The CDR3 DNA is TGTGCCAGCAGTTACCAAACGGGTGGAGCTTTCTTT. Translated, it gives CASSYQTGGAFF.

The CDR3 sequence: CASSHTGGSEKLFF. CDR3 sequence (DNA): TGTGCCAGCAGTCACACCGGGGGGAGTGAAAAACTGTTTTTT. This chain links TRBV28 with TRBJ1-4; tentatively, D is TRBD1 (5 bases). The V end lost 5 bases, the J end lost 7 bases, and 14 bases lay between the germline ends. Per the germline V gene, CDR1 is MDHEN and CDR2 is SYDVKM. The CDR3 is made up of 14 amino acids.

This rearrangement joins TRBV11-1 to TRBJ1-1; D unresolved. Germline-derived CDR1 and CDR2 are SGHAT and FQDESV (reference sequence). The CDR3 is made up of 13 amino acids. Trimming took 5 bases from V and 1 from J, leaving 8 bases between them. CDR3 sequence reads: CASSRSPNTEAFF. CDR3 in DNA: TGTGCCAGCAGCCGCTCACCGAACACTGAAGCTTTCTTT.